This T cell receptor beta chain was retrieved from a study of T cells in Graves' hyperthyroidism and ophthalmopathy. The study excluded patients with uncontrolled infection, other autoimmune disease, pregnancy or lactation. The CDR3 is 12 amino acids. Trimming left V 5 bases short and J 2 bases short, with 6 bases between. This clonotype was detected ten times or more. RNA transcripts gave rise to amplified TCR beta CDR3 regions. With the HTBI primer set, the TCR CDR3 went through a first round of RT-PCR. TCRdb passed the multiplex PCR reads through MiXCR, listing each CDR3 protein once. In the table there are about 510,000 distinct CDR3 sequences, 14% of which are singletons.

Sequenced: blood. This clonotype was sampled from a woman aged 40 to 50 with Graves' hyperthyroidism. This chain connects TRBV12-3 or TRBV12-4 to TRBJ2-5; D is unclear. The CDR3 protein is CASSTTQETQYF. The DNA of the CDR3 is TGTGCCAGCAGTACTACACAAGAGACCCAGTACTTC.